The T cell receptor beta chain described here comes from a study of blood T cell repertoires in COVID-19. The CDR3 is 17 amino acids. V shed 3 bases and J shed 2 bases, with 17 bases lying between them. The germline V gene encodes CDR1 MDHEN and CDR2 SYDVKM. In the original processing: Quantification of nucleated cells was approximated via reference gene primer amplification. Produced via immunoSEQ multiplex PCR; TCRdb's table is partial and in-frame only. From that table come the V and J calls and clone size; the DNA was used to work out D and trimming. The sample has some 33,000 clones, almost 85% seen once; the top ten hold 6.5% to 7.5%.

The receptor was isolated from a man in his fifties or sixties with active COVID-19. This chain joins TRBV28 and TRBJ1-5; possibly TRBD1 for D (5 bases). The sample consisted of peripheral blood. The CDR3 here is CASSLALVAGRNQPQHF. CDR3 DNA: TGTGCCAGCAGTTTGGCTTTGGTTGCAGGGCGCAATCAGCCCCAGCATTTT. The full variable domain, completed using reference TRBV28 and TRBJ1-5, is DVKVTQSSRYLVKRTGEKVFLECVQDMDHENMFWYRQDPGLGLRLIYFSYDVKMKEKGDIPEGYSVSREKKERFSLILESASTNQTSMYLCASSLALVAGRNQPQHFGDGTRLSIL.